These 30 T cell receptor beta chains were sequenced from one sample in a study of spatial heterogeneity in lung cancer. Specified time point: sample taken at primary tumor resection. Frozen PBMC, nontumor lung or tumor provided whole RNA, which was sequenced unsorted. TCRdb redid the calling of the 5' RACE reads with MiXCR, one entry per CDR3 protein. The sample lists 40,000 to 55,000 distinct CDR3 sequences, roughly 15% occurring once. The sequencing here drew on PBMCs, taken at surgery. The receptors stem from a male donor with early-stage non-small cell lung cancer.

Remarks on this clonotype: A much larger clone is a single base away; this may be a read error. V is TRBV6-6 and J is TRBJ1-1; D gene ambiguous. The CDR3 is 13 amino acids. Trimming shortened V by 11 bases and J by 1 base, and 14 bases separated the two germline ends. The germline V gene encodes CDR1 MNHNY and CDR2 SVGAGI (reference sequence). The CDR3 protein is CAGNQMRNTEAFF. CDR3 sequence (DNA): TGTGCCGGCAACCAGATGAGGAACACTGAAGCTTTCTTT.

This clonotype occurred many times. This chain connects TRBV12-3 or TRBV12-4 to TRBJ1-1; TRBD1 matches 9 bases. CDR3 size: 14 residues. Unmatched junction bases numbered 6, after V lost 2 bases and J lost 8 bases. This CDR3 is CASSLLGQGQEAFF. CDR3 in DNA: TGTGCCAGCAGTTTATTGGGACAGGGTCAAGAAGCTTTCTTT.

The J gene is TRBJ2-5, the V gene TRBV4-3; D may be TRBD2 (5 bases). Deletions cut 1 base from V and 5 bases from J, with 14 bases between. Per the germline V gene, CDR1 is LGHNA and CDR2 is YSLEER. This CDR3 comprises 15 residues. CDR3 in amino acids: CASSQGRTLGETQYF. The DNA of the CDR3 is TGCGCCAGCAGCCAAGGGAGGACCTTGGGGGAGACCCAGTACTTC.

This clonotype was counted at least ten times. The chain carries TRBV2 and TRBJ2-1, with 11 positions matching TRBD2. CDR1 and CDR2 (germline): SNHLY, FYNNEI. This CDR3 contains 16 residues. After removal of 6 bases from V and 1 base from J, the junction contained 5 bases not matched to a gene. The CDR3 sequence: CASSYLAGGSYNEQFF. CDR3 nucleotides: TGTGCCAGCAGCTACCTAGCGGGAGGTTCCTACAATGAGCAGTTCTTC.

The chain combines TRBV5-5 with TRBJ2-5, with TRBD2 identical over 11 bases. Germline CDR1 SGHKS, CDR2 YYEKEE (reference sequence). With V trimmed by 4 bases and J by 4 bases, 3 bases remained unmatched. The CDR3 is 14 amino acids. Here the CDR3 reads CASSATSGAETQYF. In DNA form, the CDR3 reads TGTGCCAGCAGCGCGACTAGCGGGGCAGAGACCCAGTACTTC.

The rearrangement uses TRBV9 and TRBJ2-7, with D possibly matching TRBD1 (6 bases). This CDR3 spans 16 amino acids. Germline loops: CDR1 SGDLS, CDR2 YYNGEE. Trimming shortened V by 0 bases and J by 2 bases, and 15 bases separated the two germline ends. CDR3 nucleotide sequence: TGTGCCAGCAGCGTAGGGAATCAGGGGCAAACCTACGAGCAGTACTTC. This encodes CASSVGNQGQTYEQYF. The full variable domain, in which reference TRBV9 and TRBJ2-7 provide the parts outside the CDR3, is DSGVTQTPKHLITATGQRVTLRCSPRSGDLSVYWYQQSLDQGLQFLIQYYNGEERAKGNILERFSAQQFPDLHSELNLSSLELGDSALYFCASSVGNQGQTYEQYFGPGTRLTVT.

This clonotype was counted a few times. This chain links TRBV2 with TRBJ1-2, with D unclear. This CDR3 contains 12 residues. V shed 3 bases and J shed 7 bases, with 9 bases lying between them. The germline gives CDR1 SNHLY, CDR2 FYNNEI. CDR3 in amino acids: CASSEYESGYTF. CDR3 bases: TGTGCCAGCAGTGAGTACGAGTCTGGCTACACCTTC. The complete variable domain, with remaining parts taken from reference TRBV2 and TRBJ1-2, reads EPEVTQTPSHQVTQMGQEVILRCVPISNHLYFYWYRQILGQKVEFLVSFYNNEISEKSEIFDDQFSVERPDGSNFTLKIRSTKLEDSAMYFCASSEYESGYTFGSGTRLTVV.

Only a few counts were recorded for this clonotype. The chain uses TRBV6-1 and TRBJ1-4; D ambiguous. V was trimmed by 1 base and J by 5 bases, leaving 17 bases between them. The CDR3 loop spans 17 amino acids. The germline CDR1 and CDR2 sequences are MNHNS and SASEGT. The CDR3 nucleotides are TGTGCCAGCAGTGAAGGGAGGAGGGTTAAGGACAATGAAAAACTGTTTTTT. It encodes CASSEGRRVKDNEKLFF.

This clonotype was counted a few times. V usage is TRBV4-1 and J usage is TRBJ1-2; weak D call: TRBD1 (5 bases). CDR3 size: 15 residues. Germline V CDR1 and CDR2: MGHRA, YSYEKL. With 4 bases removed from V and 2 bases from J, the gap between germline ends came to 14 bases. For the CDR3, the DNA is TGCGCCAGCAGCCGCATTCCGACAGCCAACTATGGCTACACCTTC. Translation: CASSRIPTANYGYTF.

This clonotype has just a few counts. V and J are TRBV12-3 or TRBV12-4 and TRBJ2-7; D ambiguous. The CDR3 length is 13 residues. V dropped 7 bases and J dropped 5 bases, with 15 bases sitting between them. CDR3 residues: CASMGSTVHEQYF. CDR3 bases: TGTGCCAGCATGGGGTCTACCGTCCACGAGCAGTACTTC.

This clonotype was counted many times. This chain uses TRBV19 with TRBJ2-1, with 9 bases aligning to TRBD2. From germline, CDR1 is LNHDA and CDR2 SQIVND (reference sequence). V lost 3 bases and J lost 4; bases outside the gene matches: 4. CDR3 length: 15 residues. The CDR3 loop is CASSIGLAGYNEQFF. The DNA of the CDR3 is TGTGCCAGTAGTATCGGGCTAGCGGGGTACAATGAGCAGTTCTTC.

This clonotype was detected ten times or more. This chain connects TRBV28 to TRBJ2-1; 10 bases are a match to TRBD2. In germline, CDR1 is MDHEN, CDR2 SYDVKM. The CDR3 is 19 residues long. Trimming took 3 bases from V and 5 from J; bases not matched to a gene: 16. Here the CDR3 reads CASSLYRLAGETQNNEQFF. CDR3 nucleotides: TGTGCCAGCAGTTTGTATCGGCTAGCGGGGGAAACGCAGAACAATGAGCAGTTCTTC. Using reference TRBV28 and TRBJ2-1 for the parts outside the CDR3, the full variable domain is DVKVTQSSRYLVKRTGEKVFLECVQDMDHENMFWYRQDPGLGLRLIYFSYDVKMKEKGDIPEGYSVSREKKERFSLILESASTNQTSMYLCASSLYRLAGETQNNEQFFGPGTRLTVL.

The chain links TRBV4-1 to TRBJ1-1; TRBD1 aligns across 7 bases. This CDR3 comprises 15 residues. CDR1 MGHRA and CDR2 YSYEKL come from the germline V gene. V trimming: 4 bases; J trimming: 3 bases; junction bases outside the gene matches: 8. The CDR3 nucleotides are TGCGCCAGCAGCCGAGAGAGGGGGCGCCACACTGAAGCTTTCTTT. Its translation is CASSRERGRHTEAFF.

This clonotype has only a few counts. The CDR3 nucleotides read TGTGCCAGCAGTACCATTCTGTATGGCTACACCTTC. It specifies CASSTILYGYTF. The J gene is TRBJ1-2, the V gene TRBV6-1; D is unresolved. V was clipped by 5 bases and J by 5 bases, with 9 bases between them. Germline loops: CDR1 MNHNS, CDR2 SASEGT. This CDR3 contains 12 residues.

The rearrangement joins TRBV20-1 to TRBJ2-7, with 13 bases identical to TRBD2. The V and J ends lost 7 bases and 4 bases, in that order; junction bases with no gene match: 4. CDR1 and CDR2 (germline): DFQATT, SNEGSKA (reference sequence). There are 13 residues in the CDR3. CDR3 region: CSVWTSGSYEQYF. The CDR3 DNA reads TGCAGTGTTTGGACTAGCGGGAGTTACGAGCAGTACTTC.

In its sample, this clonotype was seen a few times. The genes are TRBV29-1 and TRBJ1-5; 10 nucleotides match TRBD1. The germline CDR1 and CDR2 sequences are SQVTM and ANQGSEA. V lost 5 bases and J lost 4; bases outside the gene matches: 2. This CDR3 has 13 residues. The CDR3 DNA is TGCAGCGTTTCGGACAGGGGGAATCAGCCCCAGCATTTT. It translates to CSVSDRGNQPQHF. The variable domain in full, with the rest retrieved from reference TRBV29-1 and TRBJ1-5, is SAVISQKPSRDICQRGTSLTIQCQVDSQVTMMFWYRQQPGQSLTLIATANQGSEATYESGFVIDKFPISRPNLTFSTLTVSNMSPEDSSIYLCSVSDRGNQPQHFGDGTRLSIL.

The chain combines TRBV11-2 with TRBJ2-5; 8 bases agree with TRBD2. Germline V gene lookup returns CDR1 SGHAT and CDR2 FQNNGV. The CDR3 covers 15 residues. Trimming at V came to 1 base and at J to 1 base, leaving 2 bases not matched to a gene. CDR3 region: CASSLAGGIQETQYF. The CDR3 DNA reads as TGTGCCAGCAGCTTAGCGGGGGGGATCCAAGAGACCCAGTACTTC.

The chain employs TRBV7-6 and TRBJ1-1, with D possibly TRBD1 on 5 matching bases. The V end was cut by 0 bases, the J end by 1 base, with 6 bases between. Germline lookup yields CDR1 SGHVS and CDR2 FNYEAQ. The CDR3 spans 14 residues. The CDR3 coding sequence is TGTGCCAGCAGCTTAGCTACAGGGAACACTGAAGCTTTCTTT. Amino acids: CASSLATGNTEAFF.

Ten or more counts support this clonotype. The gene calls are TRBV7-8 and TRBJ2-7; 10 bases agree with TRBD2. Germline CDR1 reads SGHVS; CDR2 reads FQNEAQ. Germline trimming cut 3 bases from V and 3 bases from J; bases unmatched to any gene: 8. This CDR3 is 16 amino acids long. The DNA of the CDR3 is TGTGCCAGCAGCTTTGGTTACCAGCGGGGGGGCTACGAGCAGTACTTC. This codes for CASSFGYQRGGYEQYF.

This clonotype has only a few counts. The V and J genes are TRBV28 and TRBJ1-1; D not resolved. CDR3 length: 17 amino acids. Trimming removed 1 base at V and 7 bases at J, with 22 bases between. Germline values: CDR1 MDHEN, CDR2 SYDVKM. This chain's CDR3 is CASSLLWSVRVSGEAFF. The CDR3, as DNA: TGTGCCAGCAGTTTATTGTGGTCGGTGAGGGTTTCGGGTGAAGCTTTCTTT.

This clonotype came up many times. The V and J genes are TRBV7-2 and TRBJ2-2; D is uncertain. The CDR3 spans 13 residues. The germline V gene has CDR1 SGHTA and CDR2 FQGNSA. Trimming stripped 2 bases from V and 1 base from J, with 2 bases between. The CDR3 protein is CASSLMNTGELFF. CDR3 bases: TGTGCCAGCAGCTTAATGAACACCGGGGAGCTGTTTTTT.

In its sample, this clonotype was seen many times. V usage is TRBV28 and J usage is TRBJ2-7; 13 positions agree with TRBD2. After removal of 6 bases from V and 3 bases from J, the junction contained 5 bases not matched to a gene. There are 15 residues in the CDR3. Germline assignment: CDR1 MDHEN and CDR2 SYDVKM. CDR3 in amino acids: CASRLGLAGVYEQYF. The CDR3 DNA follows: TGTGCCAGCAGACTAGGACTAGCGGGGGTCTACGAGCAGTACTTC.

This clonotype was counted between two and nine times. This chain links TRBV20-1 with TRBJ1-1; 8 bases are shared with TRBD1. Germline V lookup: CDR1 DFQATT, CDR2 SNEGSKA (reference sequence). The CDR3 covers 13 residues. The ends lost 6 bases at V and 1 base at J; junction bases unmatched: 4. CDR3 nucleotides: TGCAGTGCCCCTGACAGGGGGAACACTGAAGCTTTCTTT. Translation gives CSAPDRGNTEAFF.

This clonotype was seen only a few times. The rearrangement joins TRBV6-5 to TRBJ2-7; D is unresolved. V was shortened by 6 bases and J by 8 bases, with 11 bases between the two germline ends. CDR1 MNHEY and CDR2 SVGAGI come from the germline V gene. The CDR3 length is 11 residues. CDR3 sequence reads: CASSNRGQQYF. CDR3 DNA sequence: TGTGCCAGCAGCAATCGTGGTCAGCAGTACTTC.

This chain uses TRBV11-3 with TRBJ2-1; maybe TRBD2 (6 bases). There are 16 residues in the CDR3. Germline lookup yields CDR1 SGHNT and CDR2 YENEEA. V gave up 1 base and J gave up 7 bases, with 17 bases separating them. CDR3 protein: CASSLGGGNNPNEQFF. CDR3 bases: TGTGCCAGCAGCTTAGGTGGGGGGAACAACCCTAATGAGCAGTTCTTC.

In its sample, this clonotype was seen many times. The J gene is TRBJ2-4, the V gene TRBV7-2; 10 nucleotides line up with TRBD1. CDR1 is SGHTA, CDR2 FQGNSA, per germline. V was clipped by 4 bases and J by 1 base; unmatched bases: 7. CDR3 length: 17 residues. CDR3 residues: CASSSGTGVGAKNIQYF. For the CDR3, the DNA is TGTGCCAGCAGCTCCGGGACAGGGGTCGGGGCCAAAAACATTCAGTACTTC.

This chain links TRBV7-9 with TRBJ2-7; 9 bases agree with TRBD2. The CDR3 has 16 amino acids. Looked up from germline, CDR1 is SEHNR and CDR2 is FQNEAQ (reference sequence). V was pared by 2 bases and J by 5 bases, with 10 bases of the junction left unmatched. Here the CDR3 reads CASSLTSMVAGDEQYF. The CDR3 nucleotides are TGTGCCAGCAGCTTAACGAGTATGGTAGCGGGAGACGAGCAGTACTTC.

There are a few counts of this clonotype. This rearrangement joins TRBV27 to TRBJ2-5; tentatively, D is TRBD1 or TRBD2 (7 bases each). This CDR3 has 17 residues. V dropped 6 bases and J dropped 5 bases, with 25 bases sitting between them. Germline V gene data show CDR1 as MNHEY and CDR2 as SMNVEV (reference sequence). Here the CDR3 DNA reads TGTGCCAGCAGCGCAGGGGGTAGCGGGCTGTCACGTGAGACCCAGTACTTC. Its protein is CASSAGGSGLSRETQYF.

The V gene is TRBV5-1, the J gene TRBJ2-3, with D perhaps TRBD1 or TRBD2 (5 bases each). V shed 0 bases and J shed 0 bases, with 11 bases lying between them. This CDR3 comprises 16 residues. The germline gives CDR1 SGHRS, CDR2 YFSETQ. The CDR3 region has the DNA TGCGCCAGCAGCTTGGAGGGGAGTCCAAGCACAGATACGCAGTATTTT. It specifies CASSLEGSPSTDTQYF.

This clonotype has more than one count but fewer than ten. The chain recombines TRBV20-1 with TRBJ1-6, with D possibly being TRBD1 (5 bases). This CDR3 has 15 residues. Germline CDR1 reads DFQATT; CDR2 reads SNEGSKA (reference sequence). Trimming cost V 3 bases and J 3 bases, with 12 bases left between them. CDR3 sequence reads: CSARRQGNYNSPLHF. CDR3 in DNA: TGCAGTGCTAGGAGGCAGGGAAACTATAATTCACCCCTCCACTTT.